One sample yielded the 15 T cell receptor beta chains listed below, sequenced in a study of T-cell reconstitution after alpha-beta-depleted transplantation in children. During its preparation, the TCRbeta library received unique molecular identifiers. TCRdb reanalysed the PCR reads using MiXCR and keeps one entry per CDR3 protein. The data contain roughly 200,000 distinct CDR3 sequences, about a tenth of them singletons. The sequenced sample was PBMCs, obtained before TCRalphabeta/CD19-depleted stem cell transplant. These receptors were collected from a child under two years old with acute myeloid leukemia, due to receive a stem cell transplant.

Concerning this clonotype itself: This sequence may be a read error, since a much larger clone differs from it by one base. The CDR3: CSSRAGTSGNNEHFF. The CDR3 DNA reads as TGCAGTTCTCGAGCCGGGACTAGCGGGAACAATGAGCACTTCTTC. J is TRBJ2-1 and V is TRBV20-1; 13 bases align to TRBD2. The CDR3 is 15 amino acids. Germline loops: CDR1 DFQATT, CDR2 SNEGSKA (reference sequence).

This clonotype showed up many times. The chain employs TRBV20-1 and TRBJ2-3; 12 nucleotides agree with TRBD2. The V and J ends lost 6 bases and 6 bases, in that order; junction bases with no gene match: 13. The CDR3 length is 16 residues. The germline gives CDR1 DFQATT, CDR2 SNEGSKA (reference sequence). The CDR3 bases are TGCAGTGCCCCAATTCTAGCGGGAGGGCCTCCTGATACGCAGTATTTT. It encodes CSAPILAGGPPDTQYF.

There are a few counts of this clonotype. The V and J genes are TRBV12-3 or TRBV12-4 and TRBJ2-4, with D possibly matching TRBD2 (7 bases). The CDR3 totals 17 residues. V was trimmed by 4 bases and J by 1 base, leaving 17 bases between them. The CDR3 is CASSSSGKRGAKNIQYF. For the CDR3, the DNA is TGTGCCAGCAGTTCTAGCGGTAAAAGGGGGGCCAAAAACATTCAGTACTTC.

This clonotype has a count of ten or more. This chain connects TRBV10-3 to TRBJ1-6; D is undetermined. CDR3 length: 13 amino acids. Germline assignment: CDR1 ENHRY and CDR2 SYGVKD. V gave up 2 bases and J gave up 9 bases, with 8 bases separating them. CDR3 coding DNA: TGTGCCATCAGTGAGGGATTAGGTTCACCCCTCCACTTT. Protein product: CAISEGLGSPLHF.

This clonotype was picked up many times. The V call is TRBV10-2, the J call TRBJ2-1; D is undetermined. Germline V gene lookup returns CDR1 WSHSY and CDR2 SAAADI. V was trimmed by 7 bases and J by 0 bases, leaving 4 bases between them. The CDR3 extends over 12 amino acids. Here the CDR3 reads CASIGSYNEQFF. DNA for the CDR3: TGCGCCAGCATTGGCTCCTACAATGAGCAGTTCTTC.

The chain is built from TRBV12-3 or TRBV12-4 and TRBJ2-5; 7 nucleotides match TRBD2. Trimming at V came to 11 bases and at J to 2 bases, leaving 23 bases not matched to a gene. CDR3 length equals 18 residues. The CDR3 is CAFTHLAGEAIVQETQYF. The CDR3 DNA is TGTGCCTTCACCCACCTGGCGGGGGAGGCAATTGTACAAGAGACCCAGTACTTC.

This clonotype came up many times. The chain joins TRBV20-1 to TRBJ2-5, with 7 bases fitting TRBD1. Germline loops: CDR1 DFQATT, CDR2 SNEGSKA (reference sequence). The V and J ends lost 4 bases and 1 base, in that order; junction bases with no gene match: 9. The CDR3 is 15 amino acids. The CDR3 protein is CSATQGDLSQETQYF. The CDR3 nucleotides are TGCAGTGCTACCCAGGGGGACCTCTCCCAAGAGACCCAGTACTTC.

This clonotype was detected many times. This sequence joins TRBV7-9 and TRBJ2-4; 8 bases line up with TRBD2. Per the germline V gene, CDR1 is SEHNR and CDR2 is FQNEAQ (reference sequence). The CDR3 is made up of 14 amino acids. Trimming took 2 bases from V and 6 from J; bases not matched to a gene: 3. For the CDR3, the DNA is TGTGCCAGCAGCTTAACGGGAGGGCTAAACATTCAGTACTTC. Its translation: CASSLTGGLNIQYF. Based on the CDR3 plus reference TRBV7-9 and TRBJ2-4, the full variable domain is DTGVSQNPRHKITKRGQNVTFRCDPISEHNRLYWYRQTLGQGPEFLTYFQNEAQLEKSRLLSDRFSAERPKGSFSTLEIQRTEQGDSAMYLCASSLTGGLNIQYFGAGTRLSVL.

This clonotype was recorded at least ten times. CDR3 loop: CASSFWTGRSGNTIYF. The CDR3 region has the DNA TGTGCCAGCAGCTTTTGGACGGGCCGCTCTGGAAACACCATATATTTT. The rearrangement uses TRBV7-9 and TRBJ1-3; the D is unclear. The germline V and J ends were trimmed by 3 bases and 0 bases, with 12 bases remaining between them. CDR1 is SEHNR, CDR2 FQNEAQ, per germline (reference sequence). The CDR3 runs to 16 residues.

This clonotype was seen more than once but under ten times. The chain recombines TRBV20-1 with TRBJ1-5; no reliable D call. V lost 3 bases and J 0 bases, leaving 15 bases between the germline ends. CDR1 is DFQATT, CDR2 SNEGSKA, per germline (reference sequence). CDR3 size: 16 residues. The CDR3 loop reads CSARAPPAYSNQPQHF. The CDR3 coding sequence is TGCAGTGCTAGGGCACCCCCGGCTTATAGCAATCAGCCCCAGCATTTT.

This chain joins TRBV7-9 and TRBJ2-1; D is perhaps TRBD1 (5 bases). Germline V CDR1 and CDR2: SEHNR, FQNEAQ (reference sequence). The CDR3 contains 14 residues. With 8 bases removed from V and 7 bases from J, the gap between germline ends came to 18 bases. CDR3 amino acids: CASFGRDRRNEQFF. DNA for the CDR3: TGTGCCAGCTTCGGGCGAGACAGAAGGAATGAGCAGTTCTTC. Supplemented by reference TRBV7-9 and TRBJ2-1, the full variable domain reads DTGVSQNPRHKITKRGQNVTFRCDPISEHNRLYWYRQTLGQGPEFLTYFQNEAQLEKSRLLSDRFSAERPKGSFSTLEIQRTEQGDSAMYLCASFGRDRRNEQFFGPGTRLTVL.

This clonotype appeared many times. The genes are TRBV2 and TRBJ2-4; D ambiguous. Germline values: CDR1 SNHLY, CDR2 FYNNEI. CDR3 length: 15 amino acids. Trimming shortened V by 5 bases and J by 6 bases, and 17 bases separated the two germline ends. DNA of the CDR3: TGTGCCAGCAGTCCGGGTCTGCAATTACGAAACATTCAGTACTTC. This encodes CASSPGLQLRNIQYF. The complete variable domain, with remaining parts taken from reference TRBV2 and TRBJ2-4, reads EPEVTQTPSHQVTQMGQEVILRCVPISNHLYFYWYRQILGQKVEFLVSFYNNEISEKSEIFDDQFSVERPDGSNFTLKIRSTKLEDSAMYFCASSPGLQLRNIQYFGAGTRLSVL.

This clonotype was seen many times. The V and J genes are TRBV10-3 and TRBJ2-1; TRBD2 agrees at 13 bases. The trim removed 9 bases at V and 9 bases at J, leaving 8 bases unmatched. Germline CDR1 and CDR2: ENHRY and SYGVKD. This CDR3 is built from 14 residues. The CDR3 sequence: CAIGLAGEIGEQFF. The CDR3 nucleotides are TGTGCCATAGGACTAGCGGGAGAGATTGGTGAGCAGTTCTTC.

This clonotype was observed at least ten times. This chain uses TRBV6-2 or TRBV6-3 with TRBJ2-1, with 13 positions matching TRBD2. The CDR3 has 14 residues. Unmatched junction bases numbered 4, after V lost 7 bases and J lost 7 bases. Germline CDR1 and CDR2: MNHEY and SVGEGT. CDR3 nucleotides: TGTGCCAGCAATATGACTAGCGGGGGGAATGAGCAGTTCTTC. It yields the protein CASNMTSGGNEQFF.

This clonotype appeared many times. The rearrangement joins TRBV5-1 to TRBJ2-3, with 12 bases fitting TRBD2. V lost 3 bases and J lost 2; bases outside the gene matches: 13. The CDR3 runs 19 residues. Germline assignment: CDR1 SGHRS and CDR2 YFSETQ. CDR3 amino acids: CASSSSGGASQIYTDTQYF. The CDR3 DNA sequence: TGCGCCAGCAGCTCTAGCGGGGGGGCCTCGCAAATTTACACAGATACGCAGTATTTT.